Listed below are T cell receptor beta chains from one sample, sequenced in a study of T-cell memory formation after mild COVID-19. TCRdb redid the calling of the 5' RACE reads with MiXCR, one entry per CDR3 protein. The sample yields 450,000 or so distinct CDR3 sequences, 25% seen once. The sequencing sample was made of PBMCs or a T cell subset sorted from them (not recorded which). The source of these receptors is an adult woman who had mild COVID-19 (a few samples of this study predate the infection). Cell type and time point are not known. Each CDR3 is given with its conserved first and last residue. The D gene is left open where the match is weak. Clone size is shown for a subset of rows, as once, few, many or a class of expanded clone.

v_call: TRBV6-1
d_call: NA
j_call: TRBJ2-3
clone_size: NA
cdr3_aa: CASCREVSTDTQYF
cdr3_nt: TGTGCCAGCTGCAGGGAGGTTAGCACAGATACGCAGTATTTT

v_call: TRBV5-6
d_call: NA
j_call: TRBJ2-2
clone_size: once
cdr3_aa: CASSGGVAGELFF
cdr3_nt: TGTGCCAGCAGCGGCGGAGTGGCTGGGGAGCTGTTTTTT

v_call: TRBV5-1
d_call: NA
j_call: TRBJ2-1
clone_size: few
cdr3_aa: CASSSLAVNEQFF
cdr3_nt: TGCGCCAGCAGCTCCTTAGCCGTCAATGAGCAGTTCTTC

v_call: TRBV6-6
d_call: NA
j_call: TRBJ1-1
clone_size: NA
cdr3_aa: CASSSTGRGLPEAFF
cdr3_nt: TGTGCCAGCAGTTCCACAGGGAGGGGCCTCCCTGAAGCTTTCTTT

v_call: TRBV6-5
d_call: TRBD2
j_call: TRBJ2-5
clone_size: NA
cdr3_aa: CASSTILAVSETQYF
cdr3_nt: TGTGCCAGCAGCACGATACTAGCGGTCTCAGAGACCCAGTACTTC

v_call: TRBV25-1
d_call: TRBD2
j_call: TRBJ2-7
clone_size: few
cdr3_aa: CASSEWASGDEQYF
cdr3_nt: TGTGCCAGCAGTGAATGGGCTAGCGGGGACGAGCAGTACTTC

v_call: TRBV11-2
d_call: NA
j_call: TRBJ1-1
clone_size: NA
cdr3_aa: CASSLLRGGKAFF
cdr3_nt: TGTGCCAGCAGCTTACTGCGAGGGGGAAAAGCTTTCTTT

v_call: TRBV7-6
d_call: TRBD2
j_call: TRBJ2-3
clone_size: NA
cdr3_aa: CASSSTSGRNTDTQYF
cdr3_nt: TGTGCCAGCAGCTCGACTAGCGGGAGGAACACAGATACGCAGTATTTT

v_call: TRBV5-1
d_call: NA
j_call: TRBJ1-4
clone_size: NA
cdr3_aa: CASSLSSLTNEKLFF
cdr3_nt: TGCGCCAGCAGCTTGTCCTCCCTGACTAATGAAAAACTGTTTTTT

v_call: TRBV5-1
d_call: NA
j_call: TRBJ1-4
clone_size: few
cdr3_aa: CASSLAGQRGEKLFF
cdr3_nt: TGCGCCAGCAGCTTGGCCGGACAAAGGGGTGAAAAACTGTTTTTT

v_call: TRBV14
d_call: TRBD1
j_call: TRBJ1-1
clone_size: NA
cdr3_aa: CASSQKTGGIWTEAFF
cdr3_nt: TGTGCCAGCAGCCAGAAGACAGGGGGGATATGGACTGAAGCTTTCTTT

v_call: TRBV12-3/TRBV12-4
d_call: TRBD1
j_call: TRBJ2-1
clone_size: many
cdr3_aa: CASSGTAYNEQFF
cdr3_nt: TGTGCCAGCAGTGGGACAGCCTACAATGAGCAGTTCTTC

v_call: TRBV5-1
d_call: NA
j_call: TRBJ1-6
clone_size: few
cdr3_aa: CASSLGREGSPLHF
cdr3_nt: TGCGCCAGCAGCTTGGGCAGGGAGGGTTCACCCCTCCACTTT

v_call: TRBV29-1
d_call: NA
j_call: TRBJ2-3
clone_size: NA
cdr3_aa: CSVVRSTDTQYF
cdr3_nt: TGCAGCGTTGTGCGGAGCACAGATACGCAGTATTTT

v_call: TRBV7-2
d_call: NA
j_call: TRBJ2-1
clone_size: NA
cdr3_aa: CASSLGGTRNEQFF
cdr3_nt: TGTGCCAGCAGCTTAGGCGGGACTCGGAATGAGCAGTTCTTC

v_call: TRBV2
d_call: NA
j_call: TRBJ2-3
clone_size: NA
cdr3_aa: CASSAEEGTDTQYF
cdr3_nt: TGTGCCAGCAGTGCCGAGGAGGGCACAGATACGCAGTATTTT

v_call: TRBV29-1
d_call: NA
j_call: TRBJ2-5
clone_size: NA
cdr3_aa: CSVGRGSSLGETQYF
cdr3_nt: TGCAGCGTTGGCAGGGGTTCATCTTTGGGGGAGACCCAGTACTTC

v_call: TRBV12-3/TRBV12-4
d_call: NA
j_call: TRBJ2-3
clone_size: NA
cdr3_aa: CASSLVQGPDTQYF
cdr3_nt: TGTGCCAGCAGTTTAGTCCAGGGGCCAGATACGCAGTATTTT

v_call: TRBV25-1
d_call: TRBD2
j_call: TRBJ2-1
clone_size: NA
cdr3_aa: CASSEGTSGTRGSYNEQFF
cdr3_nt: TGTGCCAGCAGTGAGGGGACTAGCGGGACTCGTGGGTCCTACAATGAGCAGTTCTTC

v_call: TRBV6-1
d_call: TRBD2
j_call: TRBJ2-7
clone_size: NA
cdr3_aa: CASSGLAGVSYEQYF
cdr3_nt: TGTGCCAGCAGTGGGCTAGCGGGGGTCTCCTACGAGCAGTACTTC

v_call: TRBV7-8
d_call: NA
j_call: TRBJ1-3
clone_size: NA
cdr3_aa: CASSWTESGNTIYF
cdr3_nt: TGTGCCAGCAGCTGGACCGAATCTGGAAACACCATATATTTT

v_call: TRBV2
d_call: NA
j_call: TRBJ2-7
clone_size: many
cdr3_aa: CASNIQGPSSYEQYF
cdr3_nt: TGTGCCAGCAATATCCAGGGACCCTCCTCCTACGAGCAGTACTTC

v_call: TRBV18
d_call: NA
j_call: TRBJ2-2
clone_size: NA
cdr3_aa: CASSPLSVTNTGELFF
cdr3_nt: TGTGCCAGCTCACCACTCAGCGTCACGAACACCGGGGAGCTGTTTTTT

v_call: TRBV27
d_call: NA
j_call: TRBJ1-1
clone_size: NA
cdr3_aa: CASRHRDITGLDF
cdr3_nt: TGTGCCAGCAGACACCGGGACATCACTGGGTTGGACTTT

v_call: TRBV7-9
d_call: TRBD1
j_call: TRBJ1-1
clone_size: NA
cdr3_aa: CASSPRQGWETEAFF
cdr3_nt: TGTGCCAGCAGCCCACGACAGGGGTGGGAGACTGAAGCTTTCTTT

v_call: TRBV30
d_call: TRBD2
j_call: TRBJ2-1
clone_size: NA
cdr3_aa: CAWSPGLAGRGGEQFF
cdr3_nt: TGTGCCTGGAGTCCGGGACTAGCGGGAAGAGGGGGTGAGCAGTTCTTC

v_call: TRBV5-5
d_call: NA
j_call: TRBJ2-5
clone_size: NA
cdr3_aa: CASSSPGLRKTQYF
cdr3_nt: TGTGCCAGCAGCTCACCGGGACTCCGAAAGACCCAGTACTTC

v_call: TRBV12-3/TRBV12-4
d_call: NA
j_call: TRBJ1-5
clone_size: few
cdr3_aa: CASEGDGYSNQPQHF
cdr3_nt: TGTGCCAGCGAAGGGGACGGCTATAGCAATCAGCCCCAGCATTTT